A selection of T cell receptor beta chains follows, all from one sample in a study of post-analysis software for immune sequencing data. TCRdb re-derived calls from the PCR reads in MiXCR, one entry per CDR3 protein. The sample contains about 400,000 distinct CDR3 sequences, about a third of which appear only once. Sequencing used blood. These receptor sequences come from a girl aged 5 to 17 with multiple sclerosis. The CDR3 runs from the conserved cysteine through the conserved F or W. A D gene is named only where the DNA matches it firmly. Where a row states a size, it is once, few, many or the class of an expanded clone; other rows omit it.

J gene	V gene	clone size	D gene	CDR3 DNA	CDR3 protein
TRBJ2-5	TRBV29-1	NA	NA	TGCAGCGTTCTCCGACTAGGACGAGAAAATACGCAAGAGACCCAGTACTTC	CSVLRLGRENTQETQYF
TRBJ1-6	TRBV7-9	few	TRBD1	TGTGCCAGCAGCTCTACTGGGACAGGGGGCCTCCCCCTCCACTTT	CASSSTGTGGLPLHF
TRBJ2-1	TRBV7-8	NA	TRBD1	TGTGCCAGCACCCCCAACGTTGGGACAGGGGAGTTCTTC	CASTPNVGTGEFF
TRBJ2-7	TRBV10-3	few	NA	TGTGCCATCAGTGAGTCGATAATCGGAGAGCAGTACTTC	CAISESIIGEQYF
TRBJ1-2	TRBV5-5	few	NA	TGTGCCAGCAGCCCCTCACAGGAATATGGTGGCTACACCTTC	CASSPSQEYGGYTF
TRBJ1-4	TRBV20-1	NA	NA	TGCAGTGTTAAGCCCCCCGAAACTAATGAAAAACTGTTTTTT	CSVKPPETNEKLFF
TRBJ2-1	TRBV5-1	NA	TRBD1	TGCGCCAGCAGCTCAAGACAGGGAAATGAGCAGTGCTTC	CASSSRQGNEQCF
TRBJ2-1	TRBV20-1	NA	NA	TGCAGTGCTAGACCCCGGGACTCGCCCTACAATGAGCAGTTCTTC	CSARPRDSPYNEQFF
TRBJ1-6	TRBV7-8	few	TRBD1	TGTGCCAGCAGCCCCTACTCGGACAGGGGGGGTTCACCCCTCCACTTT	CASSPYSDRGGSPLHF
TRBJ1-1	TRBV20-1	few	NA	TGCAGTGCCCCCTTCGGCGCGAGCACTGAAGCTTTCTTT	CSAPFGASTEAFF
TRBJ2-7	TRBV5-6	few	NA	TGTGCCAGCAGCTTTGGGAGGATCAACGAGCAGTACTTC	CASSFGRINEQYF
TRBJ1-2	TRBV7-3	NA	NA	TGTGCCAGCAGACCTGGACCGATTGGCTACACCTTC	CASRPGPIGYTF
TRBJ2-5	TRBV6-5	NA	TRBD1	TGTGCCAGCAGTACTCCCGGGACAGGGACCCGGTACCAAGAGACCCAGTACTTC	CASSTPGTGTRYQETQYF
TRBJ2-7	TRBV28	few	TRBD1	TGTGCCAGCAGGGGGACAGGGGGTTACGAGCAGTACTTC	CASRGTGGYEQYF
TRBJ2-7	TRBV27	NA	TRBD1	TGTGCCTGCAGTCCAAGGACAGGGAGTCCCTACGAGCAGTACTTC	CACSPRTGSPYEQYF
TRBJ2-1	TRBV12-3/TRBV12-4	NA	TRBD1	TGTGCCAGCACCGTGGACAGGATCTCCTACAATGAGCAGTTCTTC	CASTVDRISYNEQFF